This T cell receptor beta chain was found in a study of T cells after yellow fever vaccination. Overall study context: SMART-Seq v4 Ultra Low Input prepared the low-cell-number fractions. Regarding the study as a whole: The study found a weaker secondary response that peaked faster, day 5 versus 15. Once the booster was given, most primary-vaccination clones reappeared, at over 95% for CD4 and around 90% for CD8.

This clonotype was seen at least ten times. The antigen is undetermined. As TCR cDNA was made by 5'RACE template switching, a universal primer site and UMIs were added. TCRdb analysed the 5' RACE reads with MiXCR anew, one entry per CDR3 protein. The sample consists of fewer than 350,000 distinct CDR3 sequences, roughly 4% of them appearing once. CDR3 length: 15 residues. The germline gives CDR1 MNHEY, CDR2 SVGAGI. Deletions cut 6 bases from V and 9 bases from J, with 23 bases between. Sample: PBMCs, taken on the day of the yellow fever booster vaccination. This chain connects TRBV6-5 to TRBJ1-1; D remains unclear. The origin of this receptor is a man between 18 and 35 years old who received the YFV17D yellow fever vaccine. In nucleotides, the CDR3 is TGTGCCAGCAGCTCTAGGAGAGGTGGGTTCATTAAAGCTTTCTTT. Its translation is CASSSRRGGFIKAFF.